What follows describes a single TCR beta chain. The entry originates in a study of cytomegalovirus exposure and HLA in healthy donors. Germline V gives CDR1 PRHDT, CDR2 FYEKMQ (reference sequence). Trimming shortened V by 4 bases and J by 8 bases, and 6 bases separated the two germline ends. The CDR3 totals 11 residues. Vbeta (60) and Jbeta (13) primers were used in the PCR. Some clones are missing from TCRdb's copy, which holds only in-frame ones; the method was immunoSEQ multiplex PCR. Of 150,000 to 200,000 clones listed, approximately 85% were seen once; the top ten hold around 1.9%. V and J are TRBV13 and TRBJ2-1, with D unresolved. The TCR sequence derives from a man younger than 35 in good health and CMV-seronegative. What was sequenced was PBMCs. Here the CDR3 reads CASSYVDEQFF. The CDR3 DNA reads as TGTGCCAGCAGCTACGTAGATGAGCAGTTCTTC.